The 28 T cell receptor beta chains presented below share a single source sample, sequenced in a study of blood T cell repertoires in COVID-19 (dated by TCRdb to the early 2020s). Receptor amplification or capture employed the immunoSEQ multiplex PCR assay. TCRdb's version of the immuneACCESS table is confined to in-frame rearrangements and falls short of the full clone set. An unresolved V gene accounts for under half of the shortfall where checked; the remainder is of unknown origin. Within this sample are nearly 250,000 clones, with about 82% of them counted one time only. The ten largest clones represent roughly 2% of the sample. Material: PBMCs or T cells enriched from blood (not recorded which). These receptor sequences come from a woman aged 45-60 years who had recovered from COVID-19.

The CDR3 loop reads CASSPGTSGYNEQFF. CDR3 DNA: TGTGCCAGCAGCCCTGGGACTAGCGGATACAATGAGCAGTTCTTC. The chain uses TRBV5-4 and TRBJ2-1; 11 bases line up with TRBD2. Germline V lookup: CDR1 SGHNT, CDR2 YYREEE (reference sequence). This CDR3 is built from 15 residues. J was trimmed by 4 bases and V by 4 bases; bases with no gene match: 4.

The rearrangement uses TRBV5-1 and TRBJ2-1; TRBD2 aligns across 12 bases. CDR1 and CDR2 from the germline V gene are SGHRS and YFSETQ. V shed 4 bases, J shed 9 bases, and the junction held 14 bases outside the gene matches. This CDR3 contains 17 residues. CDR3 protein: CASSRGSRTSGNGEQFF. The CDR3 bases are TGCGCCAGCAGCAGGGGGTCCCGGACTAGCGGGAATGGTGAGCAGTTCTTC.

The CDR3 DNA sequence: TGCGCCAGCGGGGGGGCAACTGGAAACACCATATATTTT. Its translation is CASGGATGNTIYF. The chain combines TRBV4-1 with TRBJ1-3, with D perhaps TRBD1 (6 bases). Trimming took 8 bases from V and 2 from J, leaving 10 bases between them. Germline V gene sequence: CDR1 MGHRA, CDR2 YSYEKL. This CDR3 contains 13 residues.

This clone was seen a single time. In DNA form, the CDR3 reads TGTGCCATCGGCCAGAGGGAAGTGGATTCACCCCTCCACTTT. It codes for CAIGQREVDSPLHF. The V gene is TRBV10-3, the J gene TRBJ1-6; D is ambiguous. V lost 8 bases, J lost 8 bases, and 16 bases lay in between. The CDR3 runs to 14 residues. Germline values: CDR1 ENHRY, CDR2 SYGVKD.

This clone has a handful of counts. The V gene is TRBV11-3, the J gene TRBJ2-3; TRBD1 matches 11 bases. Germline V lookup: CDR1 SGHNT, CDR2 YENEEA. V shed 6 bases and J 4 bases; nucleotides not matched to a gene: 6. CDR3 length: 15 residues. The CDR3 reads CASSRRTGGADTQYF. The CDR3 DNA reads TGTGCCAGCAGTCGACGGACAGGGGGCGCAGATACGCAGTATTTT.

The chain links TRBV3-1 (or the pseudogene TRBV3-2) to TRBJ1-2; D gene uncertain. V was cut by 2 bases and J by 4 bases, with 8 bases left in between. The germline CDR1 and CDR2 sequences are LGHDT and YNNKEL (reference sequence). There are 13 residues in the CDR3. The CDR3 protein is CASSQQAVYGYTF. The CDR3 DNA reads as TGTGCCAGCAGCCAACAGGCAGTCTATGGCTACACCTTC.

The rearrangement uses TRBV7-2 and TRBJ2-5, with TRBD2 as a possible D gene (6 bases). V was cut by 2 bases and J by 0 bases, with 7 bases left in between. The CDR3 extends over 14 amino acids. Germline lookup yields CDR1 SGHTA and CDR2 FQGNSA. CDR3 in DNA: TGTGCCAGCAGCTTAAGGAGGGACCAAGAGACCCAGTACTTC. Its protein product is CASSLRRDQETQYF.

The chain links TRBV5-1 to TRBJ1-2; perhaps TRBD1 as D (6 bases). Germline V gene data show CDR1 as SGHRS and CDR2 as YFSETQ. Trimming took off 3 bases at V and 2 bases at J, with 17 bases between the two ends. CDR3 length equals 16 residues. CDR3 DNA sequence: TGCGCCAGCAGCTCGGGACAAGGACCAACGAACTATGGCTACACCTTC. Amino acids: CASSSGQGPTNYGYTF.

The rearrangement uses TRBV9 and TRBJ1-1; 9 bases agree with TRBD1. This CDR3 is built from 14 residues. V shed 2 bases and J 5 bases; nucleotides not matched to a gene: 4. Germline CDR1 SGDLS, CDR2 YYNGEE. The CDR3 coding sequence is TGTGCCAGCAGCGTTACAGGGGGCGGAACTGAAGCTTTCTTT. Its protein product is CASSVTGGGTEAFF.

The chain recombines TRBV5-1 with TRBJ2-3; D gene ambiguous. Germline CDR1 SGHRS, CDR2 YFSETQ. This CDR3 spans 12 amino acids. V lost 6 bases and J lost 4, with 9 bases in between. The CDR3 DNA is TGCGCCAGCATGGGCGTCCCAGATACGCAGTATTTT. Its translation is CASMGVPDTQYF.

There are a few counts of this clone. The chain carries TRBV10-2 and TRBJ2-1; tentatively, D is TRBD2 (7 bases). Germline CDR1 and CDR2: WSHSY and SAAADI. The ends were cut back, 7 bases at V and 4 bases at J, with 11 bases in the middle. The CDR3 loop spans 13 amino acids. CDR3 sequence reads: CASKGGVYNEQFF. In DNA form, the CDR3 reads TGCGCCAGCAAAGGGGGGGTGTACAATGAGCAGTTCTTC.

The chain combines TRBV12-3 or TRBV12-4 with TRBJ1-1, with D perhaps matching TRBD1 (5 bases). The CDR3 contains 13 residues. Trimming cost V 2 bases and J 11 bases, with 15 bases left between them. The CDR3: CASSLTAQGVAFF. The DNA for the CDR3 is TGTGCCAGCAGTTTAACGGCCCAGGGTGTTGCTTTCTTT.

This clone has just a few counts. The chain has TRBV28 and TRBJ1-2; possibly TRBD1 for D (6 bases). CDR1 and CDR2 (germline): MDHEN, SYDVKM. V was trimmed by 7 bases and J by 0 bases, leaving 12 bases between them. This CDR3 contains 14 residues. CDR3 sequence reads: CASTRGAPNYGYTF. CDR3 sequence (DNA): TGTGCCAGCACCAGGGGAGCCCCTAACTATGGCTACACCTTC.

This clone was seen just once. V and J are TRBV6-5 and TRBJ2-7; weak D call: TRBD1 (5 bases). Germline CDR1 reads MNHEY; CDR2 reads SVGAGI. The CDR3 runs 14 residues. The V and J ends lost 6 bases and 5 bases respectively, with 17 bases between them. CDR3 coding DNA: TGTGCCAGCAGAAGATCAGGGATCGGCGACGAGCAGTACTTC. This codes for CASRRSGIGDEQYF.

The J gene is TRBJ2-7, the V gene TRBV9; 15 bases map to TRBD2. Germline values: CDR1 SGDLS, CDR2 YYNGEE. The CDR3 runs to 16 residues. V gave up 4 bases and J gave up 4 bases; unmatched junction bases: 6. This CDR3 is CASSIGTSGRLYEQYF. CDR3 bases: TGTGCCAGCAGCATAGGGACTAGCGGGAGGTTGTACGAGCAGTACTTC.

V usage is TRBV18 and J usage is TRBJ2-7, with D tentatively TRBD2 (5 bases). The CDR3 is 15 amino acids. In germline, CDR1 is KGHSH, CDR2 LQKENI. The V and J ends lost 3 bases and 3 bases respectively, with 15 bases between them. The CDR3 DNA follows: TGTGCCAGCTCACCCTCTCGGACGGGAAACTACGAGCAGTACTTC. Protein sequence: CASSPSRTGNYEQYF. Full variable domain (remainder filled in from reference TRBV18 and TRBJ2-7): NAGVMQNPRHLVRRRGQEARLRCSPMKGHSHVYWYRQLPEEGLKFMVYLQKENIIDESGMPKERFSAEFPKEGPSILRIQQVVRGDSAAYFCASSPSRTGNYEQYFGPGTRLTVT.

The gene calls are TRBV11-2 and TRBJ2-1; 11 positions agree with TRBD2. The CDR3 loop spans 15 amino acids. Per germline, CDR1 SGHAT and CDR2 FQNNGV. The ends lost 2 bases at V and 8 bases at J; junction bases unmatched: 5. The CDR3 reads CASSLTLAGGHEQFF. CDR3 sequence (DNA): TGTGCCAGCAGCTTAACGCTAGCGGGGGGCCATGAGCAGTTCTTC. Looking up the rest from reference TRBV11-2 and TRBJ2-1 gives the full variable domain: EAGVAQSPRYKIIEKRQSVAFWCNPISGHATLYWYQQILGQGPKLLIQFQNNGVVDDSQLPKDRFSAERLKGVDSTLKIQPAKLEDSAVYLCASSLTLAGGHEQFFGPGTRLTVL.

The chain has TRBV19 and TRBJ1-2; TRBD1 matches at 9 bases. Germline CDR1 is LNHDA and CDR2 is SQIVND (reference sequence). The CDR3 has 15 amino acids. V lost 5 bases and J lost 5; bases outside the gene matches: 9. CDR3 DNA sequence: TGTGCCAGTAGTCCCCAACAGGGGGCAGGATATGGCTACACCTTC. Translation: CASSPQQGAGYGYTF.

The chain uses TRBV19 and TRBJ2-1, with TRBD1 as a possible D gene (8 bases). This CDR3 has 16 residues. Germline values: CDR1 LNHDA, CDR2 SQIVND (reference sequence). Trimming pared 3 bases from V and 8 bases from J, leaving 20 bases between. The CDR3 region is CASSMDREGPRDEQFF. As DNA, the CDR3 is TGTGCCAGTAGTATGGACAGGGAGGGACCAAGGGATGAGCAGTTCTTC.

The rearrangement joins TRBV13 to TRBJ2-1, with D unresolved. Trimming removed 2 bases at V and 11 bases at J, with 7 bases between. The CDR3 loop spans 11 amino acids. The germline CDR1 and CDR2 sequences are PRHDT and FYEKMQ (reference sequence). CDR3 in DNA: TGTGCCAGCAGCTTAACTACTAAGCAGTTCTTC. Its protein is CASSLTTKQFF.

J is TRBJ2-7 and V is TRBV7-3; the D gene is possibly TRBD1 (5 bases). The CDR3 contains 14 residues. V lost 3 bases and J 4 bases, leaving 13 bases between the germline ends. CDR1 is SGHTA and CDR2 is FQGTGA in the germline V gene. CDR3: CASSFTGSSYEQYF. In nucleotides, the CDR3 is TGTGCCAGCAGCTTCACAGGTTCCTCTTACGAGCAGTACTTC. The variable domain in full, with the rest retrieved from reference TRBV7-3 and TRBJ2-7, is GAGVSQTPSNKVTEKGKYVELRCDPISGHTALYWYRQSLGQGPEFLIYFQGTGAADDSGLPNDRFFAVRPEGSVSTLKIQRTERGDSAVYLCASSFTGSSYEQYFGPGTRLTVT.

V gene TRBV19 combines with J gene TRBJ1-2; D not certain. The V end was cut by 0 bases, the J end by 3 bases, with 11 bases between. The CDR3 runs 15 residues. Per germline, CDR1 LNHDA and CDR2 SQIVND (reference sequence). CDR3 in DNA: TGTGCCAGTAGTATAGAGGCGGCGGCCCACTATGGCTACACCTTC. Translation: CASSIEAAAHYGYTF.

This sequence joins TRBV18 and TRBJ2-3; D unresolved. Per germline, CDR1 KGHSH and CDR2 LQKENI. Trimming took off 2 bases at V and 3 bases at J, with 6 bases between the two ends. The CDR3 runs 13 residues. The CDR3 DNA reads as TGTGCCAGCTCACCAGAACATACAGATACGCAGTATTTT. Translated, it gives CASSPEHTDTQYF. Complete variable domain (other parts from reference TRBV18 and TRBJ2-3): NAGVMQNPRHLVRRRGQEARLRCSPMKGHSHVYWYRQLPEEGLKFMVYLQKENIIDESGMPKERFSAEFPKEGPSILRIQQVVRGDSAAYFCASSPEHTDTQYFGPGTRLTVL.

This clone has only one observation. V gene TRBV5-1 combines with J gene TRBJ2-1; TRBD2 aligns across 7 bases. The CDR3 extends over 14 amino acids. The J segment lost 2 bases and the V segment lost 4 bases, leaving 3 bases of the junction unmatched. Germline V gives CDR1 SGHRS, CDR2 YFSETQ. The DNA of the CDR3 is TGCGCCAGCAGCCGTGGACTAGCCTACAATGAGCAGTTCTTC. Amino acids: CASSRGLAYNEQFF.

This rearrangement joins TRBV6-5 to TRBJ1-5; D perhaps matches TRBD1 (6 bases). Germline CDR1 and CDR2: MNHEY and SVGAGI. The V and J ends lost 6 bases and 4 bases respectively, with 13 bases between them. The CDR3 is made up of 14 amino acids. The CDR3 sequence: CASRRTERNQPQHF. The CDR3 nucleotides read TGTGCCAGCAGGAGGACAGAAAGGAATCAGCCCCAGCATTTT.

This clone was seen more than once but under ten times. The V call is TRBV7-5, the J call TRBJ2-2; no DNA check was done on the table's D call, TRBD2. TRBV7-5 is labeled a pseudogene. This CDR3 spans 15 amino acids. The CDR3 DNA follows: TGTGCCAGAAGCTTAGCTAGCGGGAGCACCGGGGAGCTGTTTTTT. This gives the protein CARSLASGSTGELFF.

J is TRBJ1-5 and V is TRBV7-2; D is ambiguous. This CDR3 region has 13 residues. Germline-derived CDR1 and CDR2 are SGHTA and FQGNSA. V lost 1 base and J 6 bases, leaving 7 bases between the germline ends. CDR3 region: CASSLGEGQPQHF. CDR3 DNA sequence: TGTGCCAGCAGCTTAGGGGAGGGTCAGCCCCAGCATTTT.

This clone has a single count. The chain combines TRBV7-2 with TRBJ2-7, with 10 bases lining up with TRBD1. Trimming took 4 bases from V and 6 from J; bases not matched to a gene: 12. Germline-derived CDR1 and CDR2 are SGHTA and FQGNSA. This CDR3 spans 16 amino acids. CDR3 residues: CASSSRGGQGGGEQYF. The DNA of the CDR3 is TGTGCCAGCAGCTCACGTGGAGGACAGGGGGGAGGCGAGCAGTACTTC.